One sample yielded the 26 T cell receptor beta chains listed below, sequenced in a study of T cells in Graves' hyperthyroidism and ophthalmopathy. There were TCR beta CDR3 regions amplified from RNA transcripts. The HTBI primer set was used in a first-round RT-PCR of the TCR CDR3. TCRdb fed the multiplex PCR reads into MiXCR, producing one record per CDR3 protein. The repertoire holds about 360,000 distinct CDR3 sequences, with roughly 13% as singletons. The specimen sequenced was blood. Receptor source: a woman between 18 and 29 years old with Graves' hyperthyroidism.

This clonotype was picked up many times. This chain links TRBV28 with TRBJ2-1; 13 nucleotides agree with TRBD2. The CDR3 runs to 16 residues. Germline V gives CDR1 MDHEN, CDR2 SYDVKM. J lost 9 bases, V lost 4 bases, and 9 bases had no gene match. CDR3 DNA sequence: TGTGCCAGCAGTTCCATACCGGGACTAGCGGGACCTGAGCAGTTCTTC. It encodes CASSSIPGLAGPEQFF. Combining the CDR3 with reference TRBV28 and TRBJ2-1 gives the whole variable domain DVKVTQSSRYLVKRTGEKVFLECVQDMDHENMFWYRQDPGLGLRLIYFSYDVKMKEKGDIPEGYSVSREKKERFSLILESASTNQTSMYLCASSSIPGLAGPEQFFGPGTRLTVL.

This clonotype was observed many times. The rearrangement links TRBV20-1 to TRBJ2-1; D gene ambiguous. The germline V and J ends were trimmed by 5 bases and 15 bases, with 17 bases remaining between them. Germline V gene sequence: CDR1 DFQATT, CDR2 SNEGSKA (reference sequence). This CDR3 is built from 11 residues. CDR3: CSALDLRRRFF. CDR3 coding DNA: TGCAGTGCTCTAGACCTACGTCGACGGTTCTTC.

V and J are TRBV19 and TRBJ2-1; 13 bases line up with TRBD2. Unmatched junction bases numbered 5, after V lost 6 bases and J lost 3 bases. CDR1 LNHDA and CDR2 SQIVND come from the germline V gene (reference sequence). This CDR3 is 16 amino acids long. The CDR3 protein is CASRELAGGDYNEQFF. DNA for the CDR3: TGTGCCAGTAGGGAACTAGCGGGAGGGGACTACAATGAGCAGTTCTTC.

This clonotype came up many times. This chain links TRBV11-2 with TRBJ2-1; tentatively, D is TRBD1 or TRBD2 (5 bases each). CDR1 and CDR2 (germline): SGHAT, FQNNGV. Trimming removed 5 bases at V and 12 bases at J, with 20 bases between. The length of the CDR3 is 14 residues. The CDR3 here is CASSLGTLPLVQFF. CDR3 bases: TGTGCCAGCAGCCTCGGGACCCTTCCCCTCGTGCAGTTCTTC. Based on the CDR3 plus reference TRBV11-2 and TRBJ2-1, the full variable domain is EAGVAQSPRYKIIEKRQSVAFWCNPISGHATLYWYQQILGQGPKLLIQFQNNGVVDDSQLPKDRFSAERLKGVDSTLKIQPAKLEDSAVYLCASSLGTLPLVQFFGPGTRLTVL.

For this clonotype: This may arise from a read error, as a much more abundant clone is one base away. The J gene is TRBJ1-6, the V gene TRBV29-1; D is undetermined. Trimming left V 3 bases short and J 9 bases short, with 12 bases between. The CDR3 is 13 amino acids. CDR1 and CDR2 (germline): SQVTM, ANQGSEA. The CDR3: CSVEDPKGSPLHF. CDR3 DNA sequence: TGCAGCGTTGAGGACCCCAAGGGTTCACCCCTCCACTTT.

This sequence joins TRBV4-2 and TRBJ2-1; 14 nucleotides agree with TRBD2. The CDR3 is made up of 19 amino acids. The ends lost 5 bases at V and 6 bases at J; junction bases unmatched: 15. Germline CDR1 LGHNA, CDR2 YNFKEQ. This chain's CDR3 is CASSTRLAGGFGSGNEQFF. DNA for the CDR3: TGTGCCAGCAGCACGCGACTAGCGGGGGGGTTCGGTTCGGGCAATGAGCAGTTCTTC.

This clonotype was observed at least ten times. The chain combines TRBV30 with TRBJ2-7; 10 positions match TRBD2. The germline V gene encodes CDR1 GTSNPN and CDR2 SVGIG (reference sequence). CDR3 length: 14 residues. Trimming removed 5 bases from V and 5 bases from J; junction bases left unmatched: 9. This CDR3 reads CAWGEGLASHEQYF. DNA of the CDR3: TGTGCCTGGGGGGAGGGACTAGCGAGCCACGAGCAGTACTTC.

This clonotype was recorded many times. This chain links TRBV3-1 with TRBJ1-5, with TRBD1 identical over 7 bases. Trimming took 1 base from V and 4 from J; bases not matched to a gene: 7. Germline values: CDR1 LGHDT, CDR2 YNNKEL (reference sequence). The CDR3 is 16 residues long. The CDR3 sequence is CASSQGHGTENQPQHF. The CDR3 nucleotides read TGTGCCAGCAGCCAAGGCCATGGGACAGAGAATCAGCCCCAGCATTTT.

This clonotype was found once. V usage is TRBV6-2 or TRBV6-3 and J usage is TRBJ1-4, with a tentative D call TRBD1 (5 bases). V was trimmed by 6 bases and J by 3 bases, leaving 20 bases between them. CDR1 and CDR2 (germline): MNHEY, SVGEGT. The CDR3 runs 17 residues. The CDR3 here is CASSAGAASDANEKLFF. CDR3 DNA: TGTGCCAGCAGCGCCGGGGCAGCGAGCGATGCTAATGAAAAACTGTTTTTT.

In its sample, this clonotype was seen many times. The rearrangement uses TRBV2 and TRBJ1-5; D is unclear. Germline CDR1 reads SNHLY; CDR2 reads FYNNEI. This CDR3 contains 15 residues. Deletions cut 5 bases from V and 4 bases from J, with 15 bases between. The CDR3 nucleotides read TGTGCCAGCAGTTCCGGGCCGCTGGGAAATCAGCCCCAGCATTTT. Translated: CASSSGPLGNQPQHF.

The chain recombines TRBV29-1 with TRBJ2-2, with 7 bases lining up with TRBD2. CDR1 is SQVTM and CDR2 is ANQGSEA in the germline V gene. CDR3 length equals 15 residues. V trimming: 2 bases; J trimming: 2 bases; junction bases outside the gene matches: 5. The CDR3 is CSVEIGGRNTGELFF. The CDR3 coding sequence is TGCAGCGTTGAAATCGGCGGGAGAAACACCGGGGAGCTGTTTTTT.

The sample holds many counts of this clonotype. The chain employs TRBV29-1 and TRBJ2-7; 11 bases align to TRBD1. The CDR3 runs to 16 residues. Per germline, CDR1 SQVTM and CDR2 ANQGSEA. The V gene end was trimmed by 6 bases and the J gene end by 2 bases; junction bases not matched to a gene: 12. CDR3 in amino acids: CSVIPGTGGIAYEQYF. CDR3 nucleotide sequence: TGCAGCGTCATCCCCGGGACAGGGGGGATTGCCTACGAGCAGTACTTC.

This clonotype was seen only a few times. The gene calls are TRBV20-1 and TRBJ1-4, with D perhaps TRBD1 (6 bases). This CDR3 comprises 13 residues. Germline V gene sequence: CDR1 DFQATT, CDR2 SNEGSKA (reference sequence). The V end was cut by 6 bases, the J end by 5 bases, with 13 bases between. The CDR3, as DNA: TGCAGTGCGGGAGGACAGTGGAATGAAAAACTGTTTTTT. It yields the protein CSAGGQWNEKLFF.

Many counts were recorded for this clonotype. The genes are TRBV7-8 and TRBJ1-2, with D possibly being TRBD1 (5 bases). Germline V gene lookup returns CDR1 SGHVS and CDR2 FQNEAQ. V shed 5 bases and J shed 8 bases, with 18 bases lying between them. The CDR3 runs to 14 residues. This chain's CDR3 is CASSPGVGGMGYTF. CDR3 DNA sequence: TGTGCCAGCAGCCCCGGCGTCGGGGGGATGGGCTACACCTTC. The variable domain in full, with the rest retrieved from reference TRBV7-8 and TRBJ1-2, is GAGVSQSPRYKVAKRGQDVALRCDPISGHVSLFWYQQALGQGPEFLTYFQNEAQLDKSGLPSDRFFAERPEGSVSTLKIQRTQQEDSAVYLCASSPGVGGMGYTFGSGTRLTVV.

The V gene is TRBV4-1, the J gene TRBJ2-5; D may be TRBD1 or TRBD2 (5 bases each). Trimming stripped 1 base from V and 7 bases from J, with 22 bases between. The germline CDR1 and CDR2 sequences are MGHRA and YSYEKL. The CDR3 is made up of 17 amino acids. CDR3 sequence (DNA): TGCGCCAGCAGCCAAGGGGGGACCGCCGGCAGGCAGTTGACCCAGTACTTC. This translates into CASSQGGTAGRQLTQYF.

This clonotype has more than one count but fewer than ten. V gene TRBV11-2 combines with J gene TRBJ1-4, with D hard to call. The germline gives CDR1 SGHAT, CDR2 FQNNGV. The CDR3 consists of 14 residues. V was trimmed by 1 base and J by 8 bases, leaving 11 bases between them. This CDR3 is CASSLVAGREKLFF. The DNA for the CDR3 is TGTGCCAGCAGCTTAGTAGCAGGTCGGGAAAAACTGTTTTTT.

In its sample, this clonotype was seen many times. This rearrangement joins TRBV12-3 or TRBV12-4 to TRBJ2-3, with TRBD1 as a possible D gene (5 bases). Trimming pared 8 bases from V and 3 bases from J, leaving 15 bases between. The CDR3 consists of 14 residues. The CDR3 DNA reads as TGTGCCAGCCGCCAGGGATCTGGTACAGATACGCAGTATTTT. Translated, it gives CASRQGSGTDTQYF.

The chain is built from TRBV6-1 and TRBJ1-3; TRBD1 aligns across 7 bases. V dropped 6 bases and J dropped 0; count of bases not matched to a gene: 5. The CDR3 is made up of 15 amino acids. Germline CDR1 MNHNS, CDR2 SASEGT. CDR3 loop: CASRDTGDSGNTIYF. The CDR3 region has the DNA TGTGCCAGCAGGGACACAGGGGACTCTGGAAACACCATATATTTT.

The table lists this clonotype with many counts. The genes are TRBV2 and TRBJ1-1; unclear D gene. V lost 4 bases and J 4 bases, leaving 16 bases between the germline ends. This CDR3 comprises 15 residues. Germline CDR1 SNHLY, CDR2 FYNNEI. The CDR3 DNA follows: TGTGCCAGCAGTGTCGCCCACCTAGAGGGCACTGAAGCTTTCTTT. It specifies CASSVAHLEGTEAFF. The whole variable domain, filled in from reference TRBV2 and TRBJ1-1, reads EPEVTQTPSHQVTQMGQEVILRCVPISNHLYFYWYRQILGQKVEFLVSFYNNEISEKSEIFDDQFSVERPDGSNFTLKIRSTKLEDSAMYFCASSVAHLEGTEAFFGQGTRLTVV.

This chain links TRBV15 with TRBJ2-5, with TRBD1 identical over 7 bases. Looked up from germline, CDR1 is LNHNV and CDR2 is YYDKDF (reference sequence). The CDR3 sequence is 15 residues long. V was clipped by 1 base and J by 5 bases; unmatched bases: 7. In DNA form, the CDR3 reads TGTGCCACCAGCAGAGCGACAGGGATAGGGGAGACCCAGTACTTC. This translates into CATSRATGIGETQYF.

This clonotype appeared a few times. The chain uses TRBV3-1 and TRBJ2-6; unclear D gene. With 4 bases removed from V and 1 base from J, the gap between germline ends came to 8 bases. The germline CDR1 and CDR2 sequences are LGHDT and YNNKEL (reference sequence). CDR3 length: 15 residues. Here the CDR3 reads CASSPSGSGANVLTF. Here the CDR3 DNA reads TGTGCCAGCAGCCCATCTGGTTCTGGGGCCAACGTCCTGACTTTC.

This clonotype was counted only a few times. V and J are TRBV15 and TRBJ2-7; D perhaps matches TRBD2 (7 bases). V lost 5 bases and J lost 5, with 22 bases in between. This CDR3 comprises 16 residues. Germline CDR1 LNHNV, CDR2 YYDKDF (reference sequence). In DNA, the CDR3 is TGTGCCACCAGCGGAACCCGGGCCGCGGGGGCCCACGAGCAGTACTTC. The encoded protein is CATSGTRAAGAHEQYF.

This clonotype was observed at least ten times. This chain uses TRBV7-8 with TRBJ1-2; D might be TRBD1 (6 bases). V was cut by 1 base and J by 0 bases, with 18 bases left in between. Germline V gene lookup returns CDR1 SGHVS and CDR2 FQNEAQ. The CDR3 length is 18 residues. CDR3 sequence: CASSLGWTAQKANYGYTF. Here the CDR3 DNA reads TGTGCCAGCAGCTTAGGGTGGACAGCCCAAAAAGCTAACTATGGCTACACCTTC.

Concerning this clonotype itself: A read error may explain this, as a much larger clone is one base away. The chain couples TRBV28 to TRBJ1-2; no reliable D call. Germline V lookup: CDR1 MDHEN, CDR2 SYDVKM. This CDR3 spans 12 amino acids. CDR3 sequence reads: CASSLSNCGYTF. The CDR3 DNA reads as TGTGCCAGCAGTTTGTCTAACTGTGGCTACACCTTC.

This sequence joins TRBV19 and TRBJ2-5, with 10 bases aligning to TRBD1. The V gene's germline CDR1 is LNHDA and CDR2 SQIVND (reference sequence). The CDR3 is made up of 14 amino acids. V lost 8 bases and J lost 3; bases outside the gene matches: 6. The CDR3 loop is CASEAGTGEETQYF. The DNA for the CDR3 is TGTGCCAGTGAAGCCGGGACAGGGGAAGAGACCCAGTACTTC.

This clonotype occurred many times. This rearrangement joins TRBV5-8 to TRBJ2-3, with D perhaps given as TRBD1 or TRBD2 (6 bases each). Looked up from germline, CDR1 is SGHTS and CDR2 is YDEGEE. CDR3 length: 16 residues. V dropped 0 bases and J dropped 2 bases, with 13 bases sitting between them. This CDR3 is CASSLAGAKDTDTQYF. DNA of the CDR3: TGTGCCAGCAGCTTGGCGGGGGCGAAAGACACAGATACGCAGTATTTT.